The rows below give T cell receptor beta chains drawn from one sample of a study of vaccination and CD4 T cells after COVID-19. These receptors have no identified antigens. TCRdb processed the PCR reads anew with MiXCR; each CDR3 protein has one entry. The top ten clones hold over 9.5% of a sample with approximately 14,000 distinct CDR3 sequences, around half of them seen once. What was sequenced was CD4+ T cells from blood, cultured in vitro. Receptors originate from a human donor who had recovered from COVID-19. Both conserved end residues are part of each CDR3. D genes are given only for firm matches. Clone size appears in some rows only: once, few, many, or a class for an expanded clone.

v_call	d_call	clone_size	j_call	cdr3_aa	cdr3_nt
TRBV30	-	-	TRBJ1-6	CAWRNSPESPLHF	TGTGCCTGGAGAAACAGCCCAGAGTCACCCCTCCACTTT
TRBV6-1	-	-	TRBJ1-3	CASDRDSSYTIYF	TGTGCCAGCGACCGCGACAGCTCCTACACCATATATTTT
TRBV11-1	TRBD1	-	TRBJ1-2	CASSLSRDRDGYTF	TGTGCCAGCAGCTTAAGCCGGGACAGGGACGGCTACACCTTC
TRBV20-1	-	medium-sized	TRBJ1-6	CSAPDRLYNSPLHF	TGCAGTGCTCCAGACCGGTTATATAATTCACCCCTCCACTTT
TRBV10-3	-	-	TRBJ1-5	CAISEFRDNQPQHF	TGTGCCATCAGTGAGTTCAGGGACAATCAGCCCCAGCATTTT
TRBV15	-	few	TRBJ2-2	CATSSGGTGELFF	TGTGCCACCAGCAGCGGGGGCACCGGGGAGCTGTTTTTT
TRBV5-1	-	-	TRBJ2-1	CASSSLDSTPRQFF	TGCGCCAGCAGCTCTCTTGACAGTACACCTAGGCAGTTCTTC
TRBV2	-	few	TRBJ1-5	CASSPGTPQPQHF	TGTGCCAGCAGTCCAGGAACCCCTCAGCCCCAGCATTTT
TRBV7-8	TRBD1	-	TRBJ1-1	CASSLETGGWAEAFF	TGTGCCAGCAGCTTAGAGACAGGGGGTTGGGCTGAAGCTTTCTTT
TRBV20-1	-	once	TRBJ2-5	CSATMGRARTDKTQYF	TGCAGTGCCACGATGGGCCGAGCTAGGACTGATAAGACCCAGTACTTC
TRBV28	TRBD1	-	TRBJ1-5	CASSFVNRGNQPQHF	TGTGCCAGCAGTTTCGTAAACAGGGGAAATCAGCCCCAGCATTTT